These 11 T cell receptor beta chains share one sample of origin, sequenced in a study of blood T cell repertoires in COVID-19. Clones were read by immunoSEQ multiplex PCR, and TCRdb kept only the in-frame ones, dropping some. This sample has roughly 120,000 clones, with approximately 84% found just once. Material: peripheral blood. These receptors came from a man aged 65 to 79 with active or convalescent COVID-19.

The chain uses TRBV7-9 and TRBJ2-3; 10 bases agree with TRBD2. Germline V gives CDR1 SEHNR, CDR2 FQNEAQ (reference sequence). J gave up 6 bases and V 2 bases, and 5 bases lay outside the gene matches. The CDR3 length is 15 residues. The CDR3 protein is CASSLSSGSGDTQYF. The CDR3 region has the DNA TGTGCCAGCAGCTTATCTAGCGGGAGCGGGGATACGCAGTATTTT.

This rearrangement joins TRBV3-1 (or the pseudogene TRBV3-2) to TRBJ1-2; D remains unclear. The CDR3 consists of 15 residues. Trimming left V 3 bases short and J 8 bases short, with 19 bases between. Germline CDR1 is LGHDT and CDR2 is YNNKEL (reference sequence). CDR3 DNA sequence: TGTGCCAGCAGCCAGGGAGGGTATATAGGGAGAGGCTACACCTTC. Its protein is CASSQGGYIGRGYTF.

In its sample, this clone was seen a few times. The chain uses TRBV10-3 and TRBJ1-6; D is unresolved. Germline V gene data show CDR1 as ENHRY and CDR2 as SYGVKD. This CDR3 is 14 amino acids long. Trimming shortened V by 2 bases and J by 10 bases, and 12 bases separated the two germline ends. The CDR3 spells CAISETRDTSPLHF. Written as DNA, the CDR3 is TGTGCCATCAGTGAGACTCGAGACACATCACCCCTCCACTTT.

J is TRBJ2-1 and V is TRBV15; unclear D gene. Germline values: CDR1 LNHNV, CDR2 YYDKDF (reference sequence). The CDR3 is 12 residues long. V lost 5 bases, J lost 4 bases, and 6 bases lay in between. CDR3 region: CATSPQYNEQFF. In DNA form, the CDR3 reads TGTGCCACCAGCCCCCAATACAATGAGCAGTTCTTC.

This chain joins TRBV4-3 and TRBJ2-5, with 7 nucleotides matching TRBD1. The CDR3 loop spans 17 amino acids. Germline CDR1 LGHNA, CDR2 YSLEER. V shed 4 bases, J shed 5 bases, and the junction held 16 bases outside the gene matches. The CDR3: CASSLDLRQGPGETQYF. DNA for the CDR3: TGCGCCAGCAGCCTCGACCTGAGACAGGGTCCGGGCGAGACCCAGTACTTC.

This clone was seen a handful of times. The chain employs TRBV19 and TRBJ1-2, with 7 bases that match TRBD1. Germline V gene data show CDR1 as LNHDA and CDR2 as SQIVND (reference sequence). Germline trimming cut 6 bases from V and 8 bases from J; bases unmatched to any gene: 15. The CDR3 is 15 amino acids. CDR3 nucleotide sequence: TGTGCCAGTAGCGGGACAGCGGTGGGTTATGGCGGCTACACCTTC. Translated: CASSGTAVGYGGYTF.

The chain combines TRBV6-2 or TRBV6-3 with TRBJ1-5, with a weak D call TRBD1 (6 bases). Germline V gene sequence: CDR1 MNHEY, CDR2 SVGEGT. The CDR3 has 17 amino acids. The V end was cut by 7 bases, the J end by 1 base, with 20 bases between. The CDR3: CASTPMVRGMSNQPQHF. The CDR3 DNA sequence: TGTGCCAGCACCCCGATGGTCAGGGGAATGAGCAATCAGCCCCAGCATTTT.

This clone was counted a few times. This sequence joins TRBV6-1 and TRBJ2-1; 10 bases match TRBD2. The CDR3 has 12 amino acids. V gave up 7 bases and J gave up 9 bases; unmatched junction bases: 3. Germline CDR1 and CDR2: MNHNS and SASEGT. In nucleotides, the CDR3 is TGTGCCAGCACCGGGACTAGCGTTGAGCAGTTCTTC. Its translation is CASTGTSVEQFF.

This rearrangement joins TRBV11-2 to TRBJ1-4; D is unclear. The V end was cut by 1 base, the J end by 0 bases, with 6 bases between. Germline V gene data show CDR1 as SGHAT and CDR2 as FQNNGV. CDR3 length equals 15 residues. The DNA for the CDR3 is TGTGCCAGCAGCTTAGTTACAGCAACTAATGAAAAACTGTTTTTT. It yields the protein CASSLVTATNEKLFF.

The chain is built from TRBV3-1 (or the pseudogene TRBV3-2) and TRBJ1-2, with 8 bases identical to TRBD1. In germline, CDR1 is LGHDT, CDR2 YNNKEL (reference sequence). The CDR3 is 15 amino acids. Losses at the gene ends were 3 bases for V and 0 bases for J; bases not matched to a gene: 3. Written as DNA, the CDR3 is TGTGCCAGCAGCCACGGACAGGGCGCTAACTATGGCTACACCTTC. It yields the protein CASSHGQGANYGYTF.

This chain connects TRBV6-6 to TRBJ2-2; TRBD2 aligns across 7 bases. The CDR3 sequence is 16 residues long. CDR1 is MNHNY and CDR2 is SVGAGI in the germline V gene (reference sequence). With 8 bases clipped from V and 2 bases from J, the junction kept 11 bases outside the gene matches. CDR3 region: CASRHGGTINTGELFF. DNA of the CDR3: TGTGCCAGCCGACACGGGGGGACGATTAACACCGGGGAGCTGTTTTTT.